What follows are 20 T cell receptor beta chains derived from one specimen sequenced in a study of graft-versus-host responses after intestinal transplantation. These receptors are not linked to any known antigen. Method: immunoSEQ multiplex PCR; TCRdb's copy keeps in-frame clones and lacks some. The profile shows roughly 100,000 clones, over 75% of them singletons. Sequenced here: unstimulated CD4+ T cells sorted from spleen or lymph node cells, sampled before intestinal transplant. All receptors come from a human donor who received an intestinal transplant.

The chain links TRBV6-5 to TRBJ1-5; tentatively, D is TRBD1 (6 bases). The germline V gene encodes CDR1 MNHEY and CDR2 SVGAGI. CDR3 size: 13 residues. Trimming pared 6 bases from V and 4 bases from J, leaving 10 bases between. The CDR3 here is CASRGQRNQPQHF. The DNA of the CDR3 is TGTGCCAGCAGAGGACAGAGGAATCAGCCCCAGCATTTT.

This chain connects TRBV6-1 to TRBJ2-5; 10 nucleotides match TRBD2. CDR3 length: 15 amino acids. V trimming: 3 bases; J trimming: 4 bases; junction bases outside the gene matches: 5. Germline loops: CDR1 MNHNS, CDR2 SASEGT. DNA of the CDR3: TGTGCCAGCAGTGACGGGGGACTAGCGAGAGAGACCCAGTACTTC. Its translation is CASSDGGLARETQYF.

This rearrangement joins TRBV6-1 to TRBJ2-3; possible D gene TRBD2, 5 bases. CDR1 MNHNS and CDR2 SASEGT come from the germline V gene. Trimming shortened V by 2 bases and J by 8 bases, and 11 bases separated the two germline ends. CDR3 size: 13 residues. The CDR3 spells CASSENWESTQYF. DNA of the CDR3: TGTGCCAGCAGTGAAAACTGGGAGAGTACGCAGTATTTT.

This chain connects TRBV7-3 to TRBJ2-3; 8 bases map to TRBD2. The junction had 13 bases not matched to a gene; V was cut back by 6 bases and J by 2 bases. CDR3 size: 17 residues. Germline V CDR1 and CDR2: SGHTA, FQGTGA. The CDR3 here is CASSFTLSGADTDTQYF. The CDR3, as DNA: TGTGCCAGCAGTTTTACCCTTAGCGGGGCTGACACAGATACGCAGTATTTT.

The table lists this clone with a count of one. This chain connects TRBV28 to TRBJ1-6; tentatively, D is TRBD1 (6 bases). This CDR3 region has 14 residues. Germline CDR1 is MDHEN and CDR2 is SYDVKM. The V end lost 6 bases, the J end lost 8 bases, and 14 bases lay between the germline ends. This chain's CDR3 is CASRSGSGDSPLHF. DNA for the CDR3: TGTGCCAGCAGAAGTGGCTCAGGGGATTCACCCCTCCACTTT.

The CDR3 DNA follows: TGTGCCAGTAGTACTCCCCTTAAGGCGGGTGCCCCGGGCACAGATACGCAGTATTTT. Its translation: CASSTPLKAGAPGTDTQYF. The V call is TRBV19, the J call TRBJ2-3; D is perhaps TRBD2 (5 bases). From germline, CDR1 is LNHDA and CDR2 SQIVND (reference sequence). Trimming shortened V by 4 bases and J by 1 base, and 24 bases separated the two germline ends. CDR3 length equals 19 residues.

This clone was seen only once. The chain carries TRBV4-2 and TRBJ1-6; a weak D match, TRBD1 (6 bases). Between the trimmed V and J ends, which lost 1 base and 8 bases, there was a span of 9 bases. Germline V gene lookup returns CDR1 LGHNA and CDR2 YNFKEQ. This CDR3 is 14 amino acids long. The CDR3 DNA follows: TGTGCCAGCAGCCAAGTTTCAGGGGATTCACCCCTCCACTTT. It specifies CASSQVSGDSPLHF.

The genes are TRBV2 and TRBJ2-1; a possible D gene is TRBD2 (5 bases). Deletions cut 5 bases from V and 5 bases from J, with 10 bases between. This CDR3 comprises 13 residues. Germline lookup yields CDR1 SNHLY and CDR2 FYNNEI. The DNA of the CDR3 is TGTGCCAGCAGTAAATCACTAGACAATGAGCAGTTCTTC. Translating gives CASSKSLDNEQFF. Full variable domain (outside the CDR3, taken from reference TRBV2 and TRBJ2-1): EPEVTQTPSHQVTQMGQEVILRCVPISNHLYFYWYRQILGQKVEFLVSFYNNEISEKSEIFDDQFSVERPDGSNFTLKIRSTKLEDSAMYFCASSKSLDNEQFFGPGTRLTVL.

The V gene is TRBV11-2, the J gene TRBJ1-5; D unresolved. V was pared by 4 bases and J by 9 bases, with 16 bases between. This CDR3 comprises 14 residues. In germline, CDR1 is SGHAT, CDR2 FQNNGV. The CDR3 loop reads CASSSSPDGLPQHF. As DNA, the CDR3 is TGTGCCAGCAGCTCCTCCCCCGACGGGCTGCCCCAGCATTTT.

V and J are TRBV5-1 and TRBJ2-7; perhaps TRBD1 as D (6 bases). Trimming took 3 bases from V and 0 from J, leaving 13 bases between them. This CDR3 comprises 15 residues. Looked up from germline, CDR1 is SGHRS and CDR2 is YFSETQ. In DNA, the CDR3 is TGCGCCAGCAGCTGGGGACACCGAAGCTCCTACGAGCAGTACTTC. Amino acid sequence: CASSWGHRSSYEQYF.

A single count supports this clone. The CDR3 protein is CASSLVRGVQETQYF. For the CDR3, the DNA is TGCGCCAGCAGCTTGGTACGGGGAGTCCAAGAGACCCAGTACTTC. This chain connects TRBV5-1 to TRBJ2-5, with D possibly TRBD2 on 5 matching bases. The CDR3 loop spans 15 amino acids. V gave up 0 bases and J gave up 1 base, with 10 bases separating them. CDR1 and CDR2 from the germline V gene are SGHRS and YFSETQ.

CDR3 in amino acids: CSVRPLAGVDEQYF. CDR3 sequence (DNA): TGCAGCGTCCGGCCCCTAGCGGGAGTTGATGAGCAGTACTTC. The J gene is TRBJ2-7, the V gene TRBV29-1; 10 bases align to TRBD2. Germline-derived CDR1 and CDR2 are SQVTM and ANQGSEA. Germline trimming cut 6 bases from V and 7 bases from J; bases unmatched to any gene: 12. This CDR3 region has 14 residues.

This rearrangement joins TRBV29-1 to TRBJ1-1; weak D call: TRBD1 (5 bases). The CDR3 is 13 amino acids. Trimming stripped 4 bases from V and 1 base from J, with 10 bases between. Germline V gives CDR1 SQVTM, CDR2 ANQGSEA. CDR3 region: CSVAGRRNTEAFF. The CDR3 nucleotides are TGCAGCGTTGCGGGACGGAGGAACACTGAAGCTTTCTTT. Looking up the rest from reference TRBV29-1 and TRBJ1-1 gives the full variable domain: SAVISQKPSRDICQRGTSLTIQCQVDSQVTMMFWYRQQPGQSLTLIATANQGSEATYESGFVIDKFPISRPNLTFSTLTVSNMSPEDSSIYLCSVAGRRNTEAFFGQGTRLTVV.

The V call is TRBV7-2, the J call TRBJ2-7; a possible D gene is TRBD2 (6 bases). CDR3 size: 15 residues. V was shortened by 5 bases and J by 6 bases, with 20 bases between the two germline ends. CDR1 SGHTA and CDR2 FQGNSA come from the germline V gene. The CDR3 reads CASSVGRRLGGEQYF. The CDR3, as DNA: TGTGCCAGCAGCGTGGGACGGCGACTGGGGGGCGAGCAGTACTTC.

This chain connects TRBV10-1 to TRBJ2-1; a possible D gene is TRBD1 (5 bases). There are 14 residues in the CDR3. Germline-derived CDR1 and CDR2 are WNHNN and SYGVQD (reference sequence). Trimming pared 3 bases from V and 8 bases from J, leaving 14 bases between. The CDR3 DNA reads as TGCGCCAGCAGTGATATGGACATCGTCGATGAGCAGTTCTTC. Encoded protein: CASSDMDIVDEQFF.

This chain links TRBV2 with TRBJ2-1, with D hard to call. CDR3 length: 10 amino acids. Per germline, CDR1 SNHLY and CDR2 FYNNEI. The germline V and J ends were trimmed by 6 bases and 4 bases, with 1 base remaining between them. In nucleotides, the CDR3 is TGTGCCAGCAGGTACAATGAGCAGTTCTTC. Protein sequence: CASRYNEQFF.

This sequence joins TRBV5-1 and TRBJ1-5, with TRBD1 identical over 11 bases. Germline CDR1 and CDR2: SGHRS and YFSETQ. The CDR3 extends over 16 amino acids. Unmatched junction bases numbered 3, after V lost 2 bases and J lost 2 bases. The CDR3 is CASSFRDRGGNQPQHF. CDR3 nucleotide sequence: TGCGCCAGCAGCTTCCGGGACAGGGGGGGCAATCAGCCCCAGCATTTT.

This clone was observed a single time. The chain uses TRBV27 and TRBJ1-2, with D possibly being TRBD1 (5 bases). The V gene's germline CDR1 is MNHEY and CDR2 SMNVEV (reference sequence). This CDR3 spans 13 amino acids. The germline V and J ends were trimmed by 8 bases and 4 bases, with 14 bases remaining between them. CDR3 in amino acids: CASSRTSSYGYTF. The CDR3 DNA sequence: TGTGCCAGCTCACGGACATCAAGCTATGGCTACACCTTC.

This clone was detected only a few times. The J gene is TRBJ1-4, the V gene TRBV5-1, with D hard to call. The V end lost 0 bases, the J end lost 8 bases, and 11 bases lay between the germline ends. This CDR3 has 14 residues. Germline values: CDR1 SGHRS, CDR2 YFSETQ. Here the CDR3 reads CASSLGGENEKLFF. The CDR3 nucleotides are TGCGCCAGCAGCTTGGGTGGGGAGAACGAAAAACTGTTTTTT.

The rearrangement joins TRBV5-1 to TRBJ1-2; 9 bases fit TRBD1. The CDR3 sequence is 13 residues long. Trimming removed 2 bases from V and 8 bases from J; junction bases left unmatched: 4. Germline V gene sequence: CDR1 SGHRS, CDR2 YFSETQ. CDR3 sequence (DNA): TGCGCCAGCAGCTTTACAGGGGGCGAAGGCTACACCTTC. This encodes CASSFTGGEGYTF.